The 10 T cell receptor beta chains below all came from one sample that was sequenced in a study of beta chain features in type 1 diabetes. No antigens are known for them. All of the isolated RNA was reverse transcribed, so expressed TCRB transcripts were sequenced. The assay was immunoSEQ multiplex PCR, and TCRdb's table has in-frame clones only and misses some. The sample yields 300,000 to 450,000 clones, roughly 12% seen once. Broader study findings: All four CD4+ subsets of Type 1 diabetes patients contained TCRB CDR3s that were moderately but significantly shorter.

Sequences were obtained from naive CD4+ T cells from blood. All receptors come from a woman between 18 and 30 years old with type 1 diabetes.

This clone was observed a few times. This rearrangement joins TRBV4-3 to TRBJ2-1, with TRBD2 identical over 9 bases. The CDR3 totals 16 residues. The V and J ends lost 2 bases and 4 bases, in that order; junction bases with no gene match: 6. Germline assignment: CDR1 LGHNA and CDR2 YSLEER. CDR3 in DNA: TGCGCCAGCAGCCAACTTGTAGCGGGAGCTTACAATGAGCAGTTCTTC. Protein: CASSQLVAGAYNEQFF.

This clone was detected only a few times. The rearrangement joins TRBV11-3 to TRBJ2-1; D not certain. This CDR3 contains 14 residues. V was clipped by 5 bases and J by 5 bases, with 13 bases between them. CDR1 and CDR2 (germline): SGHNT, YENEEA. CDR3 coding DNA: TGTGCCAGCAGCCCTAGTGCCCTAAACAATGAGCAGTTCTTC. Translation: CASSPSALNNEQFF.

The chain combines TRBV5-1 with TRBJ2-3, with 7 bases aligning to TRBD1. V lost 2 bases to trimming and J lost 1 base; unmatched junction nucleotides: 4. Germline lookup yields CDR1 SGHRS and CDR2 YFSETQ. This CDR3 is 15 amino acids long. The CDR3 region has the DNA TGCGCCAGCAGCTTAGAAGGACAGGGCACAGATACGCAGTATTTT. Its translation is CASSLEGQGTDTQYF.

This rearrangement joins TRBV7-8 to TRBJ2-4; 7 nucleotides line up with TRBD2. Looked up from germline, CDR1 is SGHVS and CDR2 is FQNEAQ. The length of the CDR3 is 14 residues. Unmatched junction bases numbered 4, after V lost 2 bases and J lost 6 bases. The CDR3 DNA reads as TGTGCCAGCAGCTTATCCGGCGGGAGAAACATTCAGTACTTC. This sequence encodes CASSLSGGRNIQYF.

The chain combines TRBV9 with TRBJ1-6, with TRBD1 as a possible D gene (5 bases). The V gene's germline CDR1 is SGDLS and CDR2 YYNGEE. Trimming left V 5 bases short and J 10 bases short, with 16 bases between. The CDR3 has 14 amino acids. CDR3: CASSLSRGESPLHF. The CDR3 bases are TGTGCCAGCAGTCTCTCGCGGGGGGAATCACCCCTCCACTTT.

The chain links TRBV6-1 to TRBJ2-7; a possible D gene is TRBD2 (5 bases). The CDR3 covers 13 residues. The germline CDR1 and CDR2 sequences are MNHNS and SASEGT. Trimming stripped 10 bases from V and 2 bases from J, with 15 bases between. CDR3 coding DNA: TGTGCCACCACCCGGGGTTCTACCTACGAGCAGTACTTC. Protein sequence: CATTRGSTYEQYF.

Here the CDR3 reads CASSLAGGGSYGYTF. CDR3 sequence (DNA): TGTGCCAGCAGCTTGGCAGGCGGGGGGAGTTATGGCTACACCTTC. The chain is built from TRBV5-6 and TRBJ1-2, with a weak D call TRBD1 (5 bases). V lost 0 bases and J lost 5, with 14 bases in between. CDR1 SGHDT and CDR2 YYEEEE come from the germline V gene. This CDR3 region has 15 residues.

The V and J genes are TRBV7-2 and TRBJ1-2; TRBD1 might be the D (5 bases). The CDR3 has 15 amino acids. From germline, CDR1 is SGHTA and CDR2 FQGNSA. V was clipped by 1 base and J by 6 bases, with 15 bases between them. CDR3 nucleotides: TGTGCCAGCAGCTTAGGTCGGGGGAGATTGGATGGCTACACCTTC. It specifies CASSLGRGRLDGYTF.

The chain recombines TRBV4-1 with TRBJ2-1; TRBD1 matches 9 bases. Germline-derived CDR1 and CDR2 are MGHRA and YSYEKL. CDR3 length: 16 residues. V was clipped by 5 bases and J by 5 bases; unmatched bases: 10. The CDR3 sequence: CASSVPYGTGNNEQFF. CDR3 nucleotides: TGCGCCAGCAGCGTACCTTACGGGACAGGGAACAATGAGCAGTTCTTC.

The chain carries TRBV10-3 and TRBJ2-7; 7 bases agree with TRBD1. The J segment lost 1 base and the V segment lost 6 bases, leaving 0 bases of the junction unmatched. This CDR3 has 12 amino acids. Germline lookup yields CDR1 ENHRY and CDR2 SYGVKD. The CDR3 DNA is TGTGCCATCAGGGGACAGTCCTACGAGCAGTACTTC. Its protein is CAIRGQSYEQYF.